Detailed here is one TCR beta chain. Primers included in the PCR were 60 Vbeta and 13 Jbeta primers. Sequenced by immunoSEQ multiplex PCR; TCRdb stores in-frame clones only, minus some. The sample lists a few hundred thousand clones, roughly 80% occurring once. The CDR3 contains 15 residues. Trimming removed 4 bases at V and 4 bases at J, with 15 bases between. Germline CDR1 is SGHTA and CDR2 is FQGTGA. This entry comes from a study of cytomegalovirus exposure and HLA in healthy donors. The source material was PBMCs. This rearrangement joins TRBV7-3 to TRBJ2-3, with a tentative D call TRBD1 (5 bases). This TCR came from a girl aged 10-17 years in good health and CMV-seronegative. CDR3 sequence: CASSSTGNPADTQYF. CDR3 DNA sequence: TGTGCCAGCAGCTCCACAGGTAATCCGGCAGATACGCAGTATTTT.